This T cell receptor (beta chain) was obtained from a study of T-cell reconstitution after alpha-beta-depleted transplantation in children. Whole-study results and caveats: One year after transplant, T-cell counts and diversity came mostly from newly produced T cells.

For TCRbeta, the library was prepared with unique molecular identifiers. TCRdb reprocessed the PCR reads with MiXCR, giving one entry per CDR3 protein. In the table there are about 460,000 distinct CDR3 sequences, about an eighth of which are singletons. This clonotype has more than one count but fewer than ten. Its specificity is not known. Germline V gives CDR1 DFQATT, CDR2 SNEGSKA (reference sequence). V dropped 0 bases and J dropped 6; count of bases not matched to a gene: 3. CDR3 length: 15 amino acids. V and J are TRBV20-1 and TRBJ1-6, with 9 bases matching TRBD1. The sample here was PBMCs, mostly from graft donor cells, taken 180 days after TCRalphabeta/CD19-depleted stem cell transplant. The clonotype was recovered from a female patient aged 2-10 years who had a stem cell transplant for aplastic anemia, so the T cells may come from the graft donor. As DNA, the CDR3 is TGCAGTGCTAGAGATGTGGGACAGGGTAATTCACCCCTCCACTTT. This translates into CSARDVGQGNSPLHF.